This TCR beta chain stems from a study of T-cell reconstitution after alpha-beta-depleted transplantation in children. Study-wide results and limits: Hyperexpanded clones declined; after one year, newly produced T cells mostly supplied diversity.

A TCRbeta library incorporating unique molecular identifiers was prepared. MiXCR was run by TCRdb on the PCR reads, yielding one entry per CDR3 protein. The sample includes about a million distinct CDR3 sequences, under 30% of them seen just once. Of note for this clonotype: The antigen is unknown.

The source is a boy younger than two who had a stem cell transplant for SCID, so the T cells may come from the graft donor. The source material was PBMCs, mostly from graft donor cells, sampled 360 days after TCRalphabeta/CD19-depleted stem cell transplant.

In DNA, the CDR3 is TGCGCCAGCATGAGTGGGGGCTACACCGGGGAGCTGTTTTTT. It translates to CASMSGGYTGELFF. The rearrangement joins TRBV4-1 to TRBJ2-2, with D maybe TRBD1 (6 bases). CDR1 MGHRA and CDR2 YSYEKL come from the germline V gene. Trimming removed 7 bases from V and 3 bases from J, with 12 bases in between. The CDR3 consists of 14 residues.